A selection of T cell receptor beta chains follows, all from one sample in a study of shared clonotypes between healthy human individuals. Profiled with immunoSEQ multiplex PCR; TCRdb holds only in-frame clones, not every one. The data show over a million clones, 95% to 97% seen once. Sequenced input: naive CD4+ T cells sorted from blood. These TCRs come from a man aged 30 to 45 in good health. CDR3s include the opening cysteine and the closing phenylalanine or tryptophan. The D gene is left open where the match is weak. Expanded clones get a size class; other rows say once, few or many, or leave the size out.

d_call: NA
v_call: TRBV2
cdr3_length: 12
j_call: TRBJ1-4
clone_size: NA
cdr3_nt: TGTGCCAGCACGGGAGCTAATGAAAAACTGTTTTTT
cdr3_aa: CASTGANEKLFF

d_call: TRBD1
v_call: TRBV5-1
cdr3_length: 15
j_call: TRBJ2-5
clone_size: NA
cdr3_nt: TGCGCCAGCAGCTTGGGGACAGGGGGCCAAGAGACCCAGTACTTC
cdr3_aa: CASSLGTGGQETQYF

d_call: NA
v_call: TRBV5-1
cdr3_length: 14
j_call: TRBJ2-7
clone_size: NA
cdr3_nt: TGCGCCAGCAGCTTGGAACCAGATTACTACGAGCAGTACTTC
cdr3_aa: CASSLEPDYYEQYF

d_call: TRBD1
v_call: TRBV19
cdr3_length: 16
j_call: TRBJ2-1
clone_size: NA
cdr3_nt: TGTGCCAGCCCCCCTGGGCAGGGACAGGGGAAGAATGAGCAGTTCTTC
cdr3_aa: CASPPGQGQGKNEQFF

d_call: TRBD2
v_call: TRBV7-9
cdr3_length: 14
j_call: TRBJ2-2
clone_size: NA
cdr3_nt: TGTGCCAGCAGCTCACTAGCGGGAACCGGGGAGCTGTTTTTT
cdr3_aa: CASSSLAGTGELFF

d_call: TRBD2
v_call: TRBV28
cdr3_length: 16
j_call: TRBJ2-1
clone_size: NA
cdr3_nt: TGTGCCAGCAGCCGCGGGACTAGCGGCACCTACAATGAGCAGTTCTTC
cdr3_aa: CASSRGTSGTYNEQFF

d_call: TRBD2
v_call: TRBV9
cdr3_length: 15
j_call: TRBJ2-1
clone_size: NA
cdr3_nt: TGTGCCAGCAGCGTAGATGGGACTAGTCACAATGAGCAGTTCTTC
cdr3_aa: CASSVDGTSHNEQFF

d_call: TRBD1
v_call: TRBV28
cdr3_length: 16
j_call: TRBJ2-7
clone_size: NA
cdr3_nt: TGTGCCAGCAGTTTTTTAGACGGGACAGGGCGCCACGAGCAGTACTTC
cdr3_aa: CASSFLDGTGRHEQYF

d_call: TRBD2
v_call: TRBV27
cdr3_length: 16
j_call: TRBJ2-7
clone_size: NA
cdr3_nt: TGTGCCAGCAGTTTTTCTCAGCGGGAACTCTCCTACGAGCAGTACTTC
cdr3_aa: CASSFSQRELSYEQYF

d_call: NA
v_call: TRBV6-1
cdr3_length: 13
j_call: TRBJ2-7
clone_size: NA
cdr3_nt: TGTGCCAGCAGTGACAGGTTTTCCTACGAGCAGTACTTC
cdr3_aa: CASSDRFSYEQYF

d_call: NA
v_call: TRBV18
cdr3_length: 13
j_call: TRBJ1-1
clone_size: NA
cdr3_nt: TGTGCCAGCTCACCGCTTGGGAACACTGAAGCTTTCTTT
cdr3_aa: CASSPLGNTEAFF

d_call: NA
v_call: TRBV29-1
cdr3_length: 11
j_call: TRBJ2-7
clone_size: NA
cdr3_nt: TGCAGCGTCCGAGATTCGGGGGAGCAGTACTTC
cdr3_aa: CSVRDSGEQYF

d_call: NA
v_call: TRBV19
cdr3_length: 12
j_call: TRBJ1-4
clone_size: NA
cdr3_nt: TGTGCCAGAGGAATGGAAAATGAAAAACTGTTTTTT
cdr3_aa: CARGMENEKLFF

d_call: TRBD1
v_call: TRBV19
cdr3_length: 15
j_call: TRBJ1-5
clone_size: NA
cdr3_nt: TGTGCCAGTAGTCGGGACAGGGGACCCAATCAGCCCCAGCATTTT
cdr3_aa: CASSRDRGPNQPQHF

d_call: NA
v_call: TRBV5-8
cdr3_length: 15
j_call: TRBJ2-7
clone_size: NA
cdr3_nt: TGTGCCAGCAGCTGGGGGGTAGGGGGGAACGGCGAGCAGTACTTC
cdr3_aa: CASSWGVGGNGEQYF

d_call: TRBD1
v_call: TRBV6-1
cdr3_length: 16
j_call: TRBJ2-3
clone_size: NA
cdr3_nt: TGTGCCAGCAGTGTACGGACAGGGAAGGGAACAGATACGCAGTATTTT
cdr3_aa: CASSVRTGKGTDTQYF

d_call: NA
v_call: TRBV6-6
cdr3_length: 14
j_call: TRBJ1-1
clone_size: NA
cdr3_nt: TGTGCCAGCAGTTACTCAGGGACGGCCAACGAAGCTTTCTTT
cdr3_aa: CASSYSGTANEAFF

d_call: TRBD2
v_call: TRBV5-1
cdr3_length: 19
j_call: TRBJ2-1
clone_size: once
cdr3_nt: TGCGCCAGCAGCAGAAAACTAGCGGGAGTCGCCTCCTTCTACAATGAGCAGTTCTTC
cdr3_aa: CASSRKLAGVASFYNEQFF

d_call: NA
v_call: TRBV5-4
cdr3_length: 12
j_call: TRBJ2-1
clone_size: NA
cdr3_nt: TGTGCCAGCAGCTTGGATAACAATGAGCAGTTCTTC
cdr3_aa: CASSLDNNEQFF

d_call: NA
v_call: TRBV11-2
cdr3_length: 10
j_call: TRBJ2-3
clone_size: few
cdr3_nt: TGTGCCAGCAGGGCGGATACGCAGTATTTT
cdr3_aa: CASRADTQYF

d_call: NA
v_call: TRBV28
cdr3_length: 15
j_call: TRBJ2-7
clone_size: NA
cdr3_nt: TGTGCCAGCAGTTTCCTATGGCCTCAAACCTACGAGCAGTACTTC
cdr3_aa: CASSFLWPQTYEQYF

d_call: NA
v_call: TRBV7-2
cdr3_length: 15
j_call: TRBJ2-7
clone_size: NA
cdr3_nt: TGTGCCAGCAGCTTAGAGGGTTCTGGGTTCAACGAGCAGTACTTC
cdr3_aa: CASSLEGSGFNEQYF

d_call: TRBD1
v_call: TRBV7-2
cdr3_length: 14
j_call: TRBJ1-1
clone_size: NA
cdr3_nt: TGTGCCAGCAGCTCCGTACAGGGGCGGACTGAAGCTTTCTTT
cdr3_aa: CASSSVQGRTEAFF

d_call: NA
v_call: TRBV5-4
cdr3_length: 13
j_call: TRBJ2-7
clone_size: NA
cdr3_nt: TGTGCCAGCAGCGGGTGGGGAAACTACGAGCAGTACTTC
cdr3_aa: CASSGWGNYEQYF

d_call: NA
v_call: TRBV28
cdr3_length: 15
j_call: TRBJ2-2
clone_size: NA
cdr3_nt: TGTGCCAGCAGTTTAACAGGACCAAACACCGGGGAGCTGTTTTTT
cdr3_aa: CASSLTGPNTGELFF

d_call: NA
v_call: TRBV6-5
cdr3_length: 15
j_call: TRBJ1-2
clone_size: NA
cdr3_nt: TGTGCCAGCAGTTACTCGCTCGAGGGGAACTATGGCTACACCTTC
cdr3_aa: CASSYSLEGNYGYTF

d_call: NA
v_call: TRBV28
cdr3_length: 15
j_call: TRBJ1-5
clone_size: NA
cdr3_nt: TGTGCCAGCAGTTGGGACCCCCTAGGCAATCAGCCCCAGCATTTT
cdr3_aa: CASSWDPLGNQPQHF

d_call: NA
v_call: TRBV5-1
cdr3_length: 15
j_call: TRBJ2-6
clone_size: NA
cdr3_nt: TGCGCCAGCAGCTCTGAGGGTTCTGGGGCCAACGTCCTGACTTTC
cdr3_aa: CASSSEGSGANVLTF

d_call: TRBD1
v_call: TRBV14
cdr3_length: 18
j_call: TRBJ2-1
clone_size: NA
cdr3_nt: TGTGCCAGCAGCCGGGATGTGCCGGGACAGGGGGCGAAAGATGAGCAGTTCTTC
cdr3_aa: CASSRDVPGQGAKDEQFF

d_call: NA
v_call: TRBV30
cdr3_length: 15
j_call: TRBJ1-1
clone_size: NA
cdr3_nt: TGTGCCTGGAGCATCCTATCTCGGACGAACACTGAAGCTTTCTTT
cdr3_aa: CAWSILSRTNTEAFF

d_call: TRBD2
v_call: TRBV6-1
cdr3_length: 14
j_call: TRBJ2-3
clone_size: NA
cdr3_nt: TGTGCCAGCAGTGCACTAGCGGGCCCAGATACGCAGTATTTT
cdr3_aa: CASSALAGPDTQYF

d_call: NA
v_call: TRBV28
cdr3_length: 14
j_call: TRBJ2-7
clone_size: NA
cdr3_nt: TGTGCCAGCAGTTTATTTGGGGGCGGGGGCGAGCAGTACTTC
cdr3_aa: CASSLFGGGGEQYF

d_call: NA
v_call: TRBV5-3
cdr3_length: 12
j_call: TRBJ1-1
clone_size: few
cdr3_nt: TGTGCCAGAAGCCGGAGGAACACTGAAGCTTTCTTT
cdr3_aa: CARSRRNTEAFF

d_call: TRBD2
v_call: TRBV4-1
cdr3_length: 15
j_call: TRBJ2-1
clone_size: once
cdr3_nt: TGCGCCAGCAGCCAAGCTAGCGGGGCCTACAATGAGCAGTTCTTC
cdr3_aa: CASSQASGAYNEQFF

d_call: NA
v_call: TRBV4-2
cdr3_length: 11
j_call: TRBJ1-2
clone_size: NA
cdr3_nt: TGTGCCAGCAGCGGCCTTGGGATATACACCTTC
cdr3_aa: CASSGLGIYTF

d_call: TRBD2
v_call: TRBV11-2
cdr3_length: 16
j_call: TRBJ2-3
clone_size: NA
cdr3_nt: TGTGCCAGCAGCTTACAACTAGCGGGGAGCACAGATACGCAGTATTTT
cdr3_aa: CASSLQLAGSTDTQYF

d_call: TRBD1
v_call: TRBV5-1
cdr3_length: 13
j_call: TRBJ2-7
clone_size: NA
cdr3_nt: TGCGCCAGCAGTGTACAGGGGATAAACGAGCAGTACTTC
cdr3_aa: CASSVQGINEQYF

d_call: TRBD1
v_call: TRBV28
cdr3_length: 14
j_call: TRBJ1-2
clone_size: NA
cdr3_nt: TGTGCCAGCAGTTTTCTGGACAGGGCCTATGGCTACACCTTC
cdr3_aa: CASSFLDRAYGYTF

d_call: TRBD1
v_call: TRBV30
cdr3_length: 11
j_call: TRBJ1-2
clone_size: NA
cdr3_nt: TGTGCCTGGACTAGCAGGGGGCGCTACACCTTC
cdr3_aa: CAWTSRGRYTF

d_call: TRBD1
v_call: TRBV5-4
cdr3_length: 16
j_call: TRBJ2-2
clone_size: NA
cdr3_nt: TGTGCCAGCAGCAGAAGTGGGACAGCGAACACCGGGGAGCTGTTTTTT
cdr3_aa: CASSRSGTANTGELFF

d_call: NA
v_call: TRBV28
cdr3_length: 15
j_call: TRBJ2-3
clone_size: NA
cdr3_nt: TGTGCCAGCAGTTTTGTCAGGGGTAGTACAGATACGCAGTATTTT
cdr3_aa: CASSFVRGSTDTQYF

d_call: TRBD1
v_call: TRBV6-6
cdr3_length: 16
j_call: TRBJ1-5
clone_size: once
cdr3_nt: TGTGCCAGCAGGCAGACAGGGGGAAGTAGCAATCAGCCCCAGCATTTT
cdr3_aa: CASRQTGGSSNQPQHF